One and the same sample provided the 10 T cell receptor beta chains below, sequenced in a study of shared clonotypes between healthy human individuals. The table came from immunoSEQ multiplex PCR; TCRdb's copy has only in-frame clones and leaves some out. The data show about half a million clones, around 85% seen once. Sequencing was performed on PBMCs. All receptors come from a woman aged 35 to 49 in good health. Some clones in this sample may be carry-over from other donors' samples.

The CDR3 nucleotides read TGTGCCAGCAGGTCACGAGGGACAGGGGACCGACTCCCGGAGCTGTTTTTT. It codes for CASRSRGTGDRLPELFF. The genes are TRBV27 and TRBJ2-2; 10 bases map to TRBD1. This CDR3 has 17 residues. Germline CDR1 is MNHEY and CDR2 is SMNVEV (reference sequence). The ends lost 6 bases at V and 10 bases at J; junction bases unmatched: 17.

The chain carries TRBV28 and TRBJ2-3; a possible D gene is TRBD2 (5 bases). Germline V lookup: CDR1 MDHEN, CDR2 SYDVKM. The CDR3 runs 17 residues. Trimming removed 7 bases from V and 2 bases from J, with 22 bases in between. CDR3 sequence reads: CASTLALGVGDTDTQYF. In nucleotides, the CDR3 is TGTGCCAGCACCTTAGCTTTGGGAGTGGGCGACACAGATACGCAGTATTTT.

In this sample, this clone turned up a few times. Given a much more abundant clone one base away, this may be a read error. This rearrangement joins TRBV18 to TRBJ2-7; D might be TRBD1 (6 bases). The CDR3 contains 13 residues. The germline gives CDR1 KGHSH, CDR2 LQKENI. The CDR3 region is CASSPPGAYEQHF. CDR3 in DNA: TGTGCCAGCTCACCACCGGGGGCCTACGAGCAGCACTTC. Full variable domain (remainder filled in from reference TRBV18 and TRBJ2-7): NAGVMQNPRHLVRRRGQEARLRCSPMKGHSHVYWYRQLPEEGLKFMVYLQKENIIDESGMPKERFSAEFPKEGPSILRIQQVVRGDSAAYFCASSPPGAYEQHFGPGTRLTVT.

This clone came up many times. The V call is TRBV10-3, the J call TRBJ2-1; D uncertain. CDR3 length: 14 amino acids. The V and J ends lost 4 bases and 8 bases respectively, with 15 bases between them. Germline values: CDR1 ENHRY, CDR2 SYGVKD. CDR3 DNA sequence: TGTGCCATCAGTGGGAGCAACCAGGCCCATGAGCAGTTCTTC. Residues: CAISGSNQAHEQFF.

The chain is built from TRBV27 and TRBJ1-4, with a tentative D call TRBD1 (6 bases). CDR3 length: 16 amino acids. Germline V lookup: CDR1 MNHEY, CDR2 SMNVEV (reference sequence). V shed 8 bases and J shed 7 bases, with 23 bases lying between them. For the CDR3, the DNA is TGTGCCAGCCGCAGTGGGGGAACAGGAGGGGGTGAAAAACTGTTTTTT. It specifies CASRSGGTGGGEKLFF.

This sequence joins TRBV6-5 and TRBJ1-2, with TRBD1 as a possible D gene (5 bases). This CDR3 contains 16 residues. Trimming pared 4 bases from V and 5 bases from J, leaving 20 bases between. Looked up from germline, CDR1 is MNHEY and CDR2 is SVGAGI. The CDR3 nucleotides are TGTGCCAGCAGTTTACAACCGGGACCATCCTTGTATGGCTACACCTTC. As protein: CASSLQPGPSLYGYTF.

The CDR3 DNA follows: TGTGCCAGCAGTTTATCCGGCTGGGGGGATACGCAGTATTTT. Translating it yields CASSLSGWGDTQYF. J is TRBJ2-3 and V is TRBV27, with D perhaps given as TRBD1 or TRBD2 (5 bases each). Germline CDR1 MNHEY, CDR2 SMNVEV (reference sequence). Trimming cost V 0 bases and J 6 bases, with 10 bases left between them. This CDR3 has 14 amino acids.

This clone was detected only once. This sequence joins TRBV28 and TRBJ1-1; D perhaps matches TRBD1 (5 bases). The CDR3 totals 14 residues. Germline V gene lookup returns CDR1 MDHEN and CDR2 SYDVKM. V dropped 3 bases and J dropped 6 bases, with 14 bases sitting between them. The CDR3 is CASSFFRAGAEAFF. CDR3 in DNA: TGTGCCAGCAGTTTTTTTCGGGCGGGGGCTGAAGCTTTCTTT.

This chain joins TRBV6-6 and TRBJ2-5, with 8 nucleotides matching TRBD1. This CDR3 spans 12 amino acids. V gave up 2 bases and J gave up 14 bases; unmatched junction bases: 7. CDR1 is MNHNY, CDR2 SVGAGI, per germline (reference sequence). CDR3 nucleotides: TGTGCCAGCAGTTACCGCGGACAGGGATTTTACTTC. Protein sequence: CASSYRGQGFYF.

This clone has ten or more counts. The chain links TRBV7-2 to TRBJ2-5; no clear D gene. With 4 bases removed from V and 5 bases from J, the gap between germline ends came to 14 bases. This CDR3 comprises 14 residues. CDR1 and CDR2 (germline): SGHTA, FQGNSA. CDR3 bases: TGTGCCAGCAGCTCATCGGCAGGCAGGGAGACCCAGTACTTC. Residues: CASSSSAGRETQYF.